This T cell receptor (beta chain) was recovered during a study of blood T cells in healthy people across ages. V lost 4 bases and J 13 bases, leaving 17 bases between the germline ends. The CDR3 loop spans 13 amino acids. CDR1 and CDR2 from the germline V gene are KGHSH and LQKENI. Primed by a sample-barcoded 5' primer and a J-beta primer mix, a second PCR proceeded for roughly 7 to 11 cycles. A single record per CDR3 protein comes from TCRdb applying MiXCR to the 5' RACE reads. The sample comprises 700,000 or so distinct CDR3 sequences, 35% to 50% of which are singletons, and approximately 31% rests with the top ten.

The chain has TRBV18 and TRBJ2-1; maybe TRBD1 (5 bases). The TCR originated in a man older than 75 in good health. The sequencing sample was made of blood. The CDR3 reads CASSLRVQETQFF. CDR3 sequence (DNA): TGTGCCAGCTCACTCAGGGTTCAAGAGACCCAGTTCTTC.